This is a list of T cell receptor beta chains from one sample in a study of Ad26.COV2.S vaccination and SARS-CoV-2 variants. Sequencing used immunoSEQ multiplex PCR; TCRdb keeps in-frame clones, though not all of them. The sample includes approximately 340,000 clones, more than 75% of them seen just once. The sample was peripheral blood, taken in a trial of Ad26.COV2.S vaccine versus placebo. Receptor source: a person between 18 and 59 years old who received the Ad26.COV2.S COVID-19 vaccine or a placebo. CDR3s include the opening cysteine and the closing phenylalanine or tryptophan. The order of the fields is clone size, D gene, J gene, V gene, CDR3 protein, CDR3 DNA. D genes are given only for firm matches. The size field is filled for only some rows; it gives once, few, many or a size class.

NA	NA	TRBJ1-2	TRBV19	CASSTTRTRLGEYGYTF	TGTGCCAGTAGTACCACAAGGACACGTCTGGGGGAGTATGGCTACACCTTC
NA	NA	TRBJ2-7	TRBV6-1	CASSGPGGRSSYEQYF	TGTGCCAGCAGTGGGCCTGGGGGGCGGTCCTCCTACGAGCAGTACTTC
NA	NA	TRBJ1-2	TRBV12-3/TRBV12-4	CASSFQGPYGYTF	TGTGCCAGCAGTTTCCAGGGACCCTATGGCTACACCTTC
many	NA	TRBJ1-1	TRBV5-6	CASSQAIRGTTEAFF	TGTGCCAGCAGCCAAGCGATCAGGGGTACCACTGAAGCTTTCTTT
NA	NA	TRBJ2-1	TRBV20-1	CSASGPNDYGEQFF	TGCAGTGCTAGTGGGCCTAATGATTATGGTGAGCAGTTCTTC
NA	NA	TRBJ1-1	TRBV27	CASSFWGEGTEAFF	TGTGCCAGCAGTTTCTGGGGGGAAGGAACTGAAGCTTTCTTT
once	TRBD2	TRBJ2-1	TRBV29-1	CSVRTSLNEQFF	TGCAGCGTCCGGACTAGCCTGAATGAGCAGTTCTTC
many	NA	TRBJ2-7	TRBV4-3	CASSQGLATYEQYF	TGCGCCAGCAGCCAAGGGTTAGCGACCTACGAGCAGTACTTC
NA	NA	TRBJ1-5	TRBV27	CASSATYYSNQPQHF	TGTGCCAGCAGTGCTACGTATTATAGCAATCAGCCCCAGCATTTT
NA	NA	TRBJ2-5	TRBV5-1	CASRPLGFQETQYF	TGCGCCAGCAGGCCACTAGGATTCCAAGAGACCCAGTACTTC
NA	TRBD1	TRBJ1-1	TRBV6-5	CASSQSKIRGRQAFF	TGTGCCAGCAGCCAGTCAAAAATCAGGGGGAGACAAGCTTTCTTT
NA	NA	TRBJ1-1	TRBV29-1	CSVERDWNTEAFF	TGCAGCGTTGAGCGGGACTGGAACACTGAAGCTTTCTTT
NA	NA	TRBJ2-3	TRBV5-4	CASSSQRSSTDTQYF	TGTGCCAGCAGCTCCCAGCGCTCTAGCACAGATACGCAGTATTTT
NA	NA	TRBJ1-2	TRBV7-2	CASSLEGSSNYGYTF	TGTGCCAGCAGCTTAGAGGGGAGTTCGAACTATGGCTACACCTTC
NA	NA	TRBJ1-2	TRBV12-5	CASGLGNRDSYGYTF	TGTGCTAGTGGTTTGGGAAACAGGGACTCCTATGGCTACACCTTC
NA	TRBD2	TRBJ2-7	TRBV19	CASSRWREGLYEQYF	TGTGCCAGTAGTCGTTGGCGGGAGGGCCTTTACGAGCAGTACTTC